One sample yielded the 24 T cell receptor beta chains listed below, sequenced in a study of spatial heterogeneity in lung cancer. Each CDR3 protein gets one entry after TCRdb re-called the 5' RACE reads with MiXCR. The table records about 21,000 distinct CDR3 sequences, around 4.6% of them present only once. Time point indicated: sample taken at primary tumor resection. No cells were sorted before sequencing. The whole RNA sequenced was extracted from tumor, nontumor lung or frozen PBMC. The starting material was PBMCs, obtained at surgery. The receptors originated from a male donor with early-stage non-small cell lung cancer.

This clonotype was recorded at least ten times. The CDR3: CASSLAVNTEAFF. DNA for the CDR3: TGTGCCAGCAGCTTGGCGGTGAACACTGAAGCTTTCTTT. The chain links TRBV5-4 to TRBJ1-1; D unclear. The CDR3 loop spans 13 amino acids. CDR1 SGHNT and CDR2 YYREEE come from the germline V gene (reference sequence). Trimming removed 0 bases at V and 0 bases at J, with 3 bases between.

At least ten counts were recorded for this clonotype. V is TRBV11-3 and J is TRBJ2-7; unclear D gene. This CDR3 has 13 residues. Looked up from germline, CDR1 is SGHNT and CDR2 is YENEEA. V was cut by 6 bases and J by 3 bases, with 12 bases left in between. DNA of the CDR3: TGTGCCAGCAGTCCAGAAAACAGCTACGAGCAGTACTTC. Protein sequence: CASSPENSYEQYF.

This clonotype has at least ten counts. The chain links TRBV15 to TRBJ2-3, with D unclear. V dropped 8 bases and J dropped 1 base, with 10 bases sitting between them. CDR1 is LNHNV, CDR2 YYDKDF, per germline (reference sequence). The CDR3 loop spans 13 amino acids. The CDR3 DNA follows: TGTGCCACCGGGCTGCTTGGCACAGATACGCAGTATTTT. This sequence encodes CATGLLGTDTQYF.

This clonotype showed up many times. The chain joins TRBV30 to TRBJ2-3, with TRBD1 matching over 8 bases. This CDR3 contains 14 residues. Per the germline V gene, CDR1 is GTSNPN and CDR2 is SVGIG (reference sequence). V shed 3 bases, J shed 6 bases, and the junction held 8 bases outside the gene matches. CDR3 sequence reads: CAWSRQGFPDTQYF. The CDR3, as DNA: TGTGCCTGGAGCCGACAGGGGTTCCCCGATACGCAGTATTTT.

This clonotype was observed many times. The V gene is TRBV7-2, the J gene TRBJ1-4; D is unclear. Trimming cost V 2 bases and J 0 bases, with 4 bases left between them. The CDR3 is 14 amino acids. Germline lookup yields CDR1 SGHTA and CDR2 FQGNSA. CDR3 residues: CASSLQSTNEKLFF. The DNA for the CDR3 is TGTGCCAGCAGCTTACAGTCAACTAATGAAAAACTGTTTTTT.

This clonotype has at least ten counts. The chain uses TRBV6-5 and TRBJ2-2; the D gene is possibly TRBD1 (6 bases). V was shortened by 6 bases and J by 0 bases, with 11 bases between the two germline ends. The CDR3 totals 15 residues. CDR1 is MNHEY and CDR2 is SVGAGI in the germline V gene. CDR3 loop: CASRLTGTNTGELFF. DNA for the CDR3: TGTGCCAGCAGGCTCACAGGGACGAACACCGGGGAGCTGTTTTTT.

The chain uses TRBV6-5 and TRBJ1-2; 7 bases are a match to TRBD1. Per germline, CDR1 MNHEY and CDR2 SVGAGI. The CDR3 loop spans 16 amino acids. Trimming cost V 4 bases and J 6 bases; bases outside gene matches: 14. The CDR3 DNA reads as TGTGCCAGCAGTTCGACAGGGTCAAGGATAGGGCATGGCTACACCTTC. It yields the protein CASSSTGSRIGHGYTF.

This clonotype was counted many times. The chain employs TRBV12-3 or TRBV12-4 and TRBJ2-3, with 7 bases that match TRBD2. Unmatched junction bases numbered 14, after V lost 6 bases and J lost 2 bases. This CDR3 is 17 amino acids long. The CDR3 DNA reads as TGTGCCAGCAGGCCACCATTTCTAGCGGAGGACACAGATACGCAGTATTTT. Residues: CASRPPFLAEDTDTQYF.

This clonotype was seen ten or more times. This rearrangement joins TRBV21-1 to TRBJ2-2; the DNA was not compared with TRBD1, the D call given in the table. TRBV21-1 is a pseudogene locus. The CDR3 is 16 amino acids. CDR3 residues: CASDKRGPPNTGELFF. In DNA form, the CDR3 reads TGTGCCAGCGATAAAAGGGGGCCTCCTAACACCGGGGAGCTGTTTTTT.

The sample holds many counts of this clonotype. The chain employs TRBV12-3 or TRBV12-4 and TRBJ2-5, with 7 positions matching TRBD2. The CDR3 runs to 14 residues. Trimming at V came to 6 bases and at J to 1 base, leaving 5 bases not matched to a gene. CDR3 loop: CASSQIAGQETQYF. In DNA, the CDR3 is TGTGCCAGCAGCCAAATAGCGGGCCAAGAGACCCAGTACTTC.

This clonotype was seen at least ten times. The genes are TRBV2 and TRBJ2-2, with D perhaps matching TRBD2 (6 bases). The length of the CDR3 is 14 residues. V lost 4 bases and J lost 4, with 10 bases in between. CDR1 is SNHLY, CDR2 FYNNEI, per germline. The CDR3 DNA follows: TGTGCCAGCAGTGGATGGGGGGTCACCGGGGAGCTGTTTTTT. Translating it yields CASSGWGVTGELFF.

V is TRBV5-1 and J is TRBJ2-3, with a weak D call TRBD1 (5 bases). Germline V gives CDR1 SGHRS, CDR2 YFSETQ. The CDR3 totals 16 residues. The ends were cut back, 1 base at V and 2 bases at J, with 14 bases in the middle. The CDR3 here is CASSLQASGPTDTQYF. The CDR3 nucleotides read TGCGCCAGCAGCTTGCAGGCCTCAGGGCCCACAGATACGCAGTATTTT.

The table lists this clonotype with many counts. The chain joins TRBV28 to TRBJ2-7, with TRBD1 matching 10 bases. The V gene end was trimmed by 6 bases and the J gene end by 3 bases; junction bases not matched to a gene: 8. Germline loops: CDR1 MDHEN, CDR2 SYDVKM. The CDR3 consists of 15 residues. CDR3 coding DNA: TGTGCCAGCAGGTCCGGGACAGGGGAAATCTACGAGCAGTACTTC. Residues: CASRSGTGEIYEQYF.

This clonotype was counted many times. V and J are TRBV6-2 or TRBV6-3 and TRBJ1-1, with no clear D. There are 14 residues in the CDR3. Germline loops: CDR1 MNHEY, CDR2 SVGEGT. V was cut by 8 bases and J by 1 base, with 14 bases left in between. The CDR3 spells CASRSRFGNTEAFF. In DNA form, the CDR3 reads TGTGCCAGCCGCTCTCGGTTTGGGAACACTGAAGCTTTCTTT.

In this sample, this clonotype turned up many times. The J gene is TRBJ2-1, the V gene TRBV9; D unresolved. Per germline, CDR1 SGDLS and CDR2 YYNGEE. The CDR3 is 14 residues long. V shed 0 bases and J shed 4 bases, with 8 bases lying between them. CDR3 nucleotides: TGTGCCAGCAGCGTAGAAGGGCTGTACAATGAGCAGTTCTTC. Translated: CASSVEGLYNEQFF.

This clonotype is medium-sized within its sample. The chain links TRBV7-9 to TRBJ1-3, with D unresolved. CDR1 and CDR2 from the germline V gene are SEHNR and FQNEAQ (reference sequence). This CDR3 spans 13 amino acids. Trimming cost V 3 bases and J 2 bases, with 5 bases left between them. CDR3 DNA sequence: TGTGCCAGCAGCTTCAACACTGGAAACACCATATATTTT. Encoded protein: CASSFNTGNTIYF.

The chain uses TRBV11-1 and TRBJ2-7, with D possibly TRBD1 on 6 matching bases. Trimming left V 6 bases short and J 0 bases short, with 12 bases between. Germline assignment: CDR1 SGHAT and CDR2 FQDESV (reference sequence). CDR3 length equals 14 residues. The CDR3 protein is CASSFRDNSYEQYF. Written as DNA, the CDR3 is TGTGCCAGCAGTTTCCGGGACAACTCCTACGAGCAGTACTTC. The full variable domain, in which reference TRBV11-1 and TRBJ2-7 provide the parts outside the CDR3, is EAEVAQSPRYKITEKSQAVAFWCDPISGHATLYWYRQILGQGPELLVQFQDESVVDDSQLPKDRFSAERLKGVDSTLKIQPAELGDSAMYLCASSFRDNSYEQYFGPGTRLTVT.

This clonotype was recorded at least ten times. The CDR3 nucleotides are TGTGCCAACTCCCGGACTAGCGGGAGTGGAATGTCCAATGAGCAGTTCTTC. Its translation: CANSRTSGSGMSNEQFF. This rearrangement joins TRBV10-3 to TRBJ2-1; 13 nucleotides align to TRBD2. CDR1 ENHRY and CDR2 SYGVKD come from the germline V gene. V was clipped by 10 bases and J by 6 bases; unmatched bases: 15. The CDR3 runs to 17 residues.

This clonotype was seen repeatedly, ten times or more. An end of the junction differs from the germline gene, which may be a read error. The genes are TRBV20-1 and TRBJ2-3, with 7 bases identical to TRBD2. The CDR3 spans 11 residues. The germline V gene encodes CDR1 DFQATT and CDR2 SNEGSKA (reference sequence). The CDR3 DNA sequence: TGCAGTGCTCAAGGCGGGGGAGACCAGGCTTTT. It encodes CSAQGGGDQAF.

This clonotype was counted many times. The CDR3 reads CASSVFPSPAYNEQFF. Here the CDR3 DNA reads TGTGCCAGCAGCGTATTCCCATCCCCGGCGTACAATGAGCAGTTCTTC. The chain links TRBV9 to TRBJ2-1; D not resolved. The V end was cut by 1 base, the J end by 4 bases, with 15 bases between. The CDR3 sequence is 16 residues long. In germline, CDR1 is SGDLS, CDR2 YYNGEE.

This clonotype was picked up many times. The V gene is TRBV10-2, the J gene TRBJ1-6; D call uncertain. V was trimmed by 3 bases and J by 9 bases, leaving 15 bases between them. Germline CDR1 is WSHSY and CDR2 is SAAADI. The CDR3 covers 15 residues. The CDR3 loop reads CASSDNFLSGSPLHF. As DNA, the CDR3 is TGCGCCAGCAGTGATAACTTCCTCTCGGGTTCACCCCTCCACTTT.

The chain joins TRBV20-1 to TRBJ2-7, with D perhaps matching TRBD1 (6 bases). The V gene's germline CDR1 is DFQATT and CDR2 SNEGSKA (reference sequence). With 1 base removed from V and 3 bases from J, the gap between germline ends came to 10 bases. There are 13 residues in the CDR3. The CDR3: CSARGGHFYEQYF. CDR3 coding DNA: TGCAGTGCTAGAGGGGGACATTTCTACGAGCAGTACTTC.

This clonotype was detected many times. The chain couples TRBV15 to TRBJ2-3; D gene uncertain. Trimming removed 6 bases at V and 6 bases at J, with 10 bases between. CDR1 is LNHNV and CDR2 is YYDKDF in the germline V gene (reference sequence). CDR3 length: 12 residues. In DNA form, the CDR3 reads TGTGCCACCAGTCCCAGTGGCGATACGCAGTATTTT. Its protein is CATSPSGDTQYF.

In this sample, this clonotype turned up many times. The chain has TRBV5-6 and TRBJ2-7; 7 bases line up with TRBD1. The germline V gene encodes CDR1 SGHDT and CDR2 YYEEEE. The CDR3 runs to 14 residues. The V gene end was trimmed by 4 bases and the J gene end by 2 bases; junction bases not matched to a gene: 6. In nucleotides, the CDR3 is TGTGCCAGCAGCCCGGAGACAGGGACCTACGAGCAGTACTTC. It is translated as CASSPETGTYEQYF.